These 13 T cell receptor beta chains originate from one sample sequenced in a study of shared clonotypes between healthy human individuals. Sequenced by immunoSEQ multiplex PCR; TCRdb stores in-frame clones only, minus some. This table has 2 million to 2.5 million clones, approximately 90% appearing once. Material for sequencing was naive CD4+ T cells from PBMCs. Described subset: CD45RA+ positively selected. The receptors originated from a young man in good health. Some clones in this sample may be carry-over from other donors' samples.

The chain is built from TRBV5-1 and TRBJ2-3; no reliable D call. Germline assignment: CDR1 SGHRS and CDR2 YFSETQ. Trimming removed 2 bases at V and 8 bases at J, with 15 bases between. The CDR3 extends over 14 amino acids. CDR3 DNA sequence: TGCGCCAGCAGCTTCTCCGAAGGATGGGGTACGCAGTATTTT. This sequence encodes CASSFSEGWGTQYF. The entire variable domain, with the rest obtained from reference TRBV5-1 and TRBJ2-3, is as follows: KAGVTQTPRYLIKTRGQQVTLSCSPISGHRSVSWYQQTPGQGLQFLFEYFSETQRNKGNFPGRFSGRQFSNSRSEMNVSTLELGDSALYLCASSFSEGWGTQYFGPGTRLTVL.

The chain recombines TRBV18 with TRBJ1-4; 7 nucleotides line up with TRBD1. V gave up 4 bases and J gave up 3 bases; unmatched junction bases: 2. Looked up from germline, CDR1 is KGHSH and CDR2 is LQKENI. The CDR3 runs 14 residues. CDR3 in amino acids: CASSQGAANEKLFF. CDR3 sequence (DNA): TGTGCCAGCTCACAGGGGGCTGCTAATGAAAAACTGTTTTTT.

The chain is built from TRBV7-2 and TRBJ2-5, with D possibly being TRBD1 or TRBD2 (6 bases each). V was trimmed by 2 bases and J by 7 bases, leaving 23 bases between them. This CDR3 has 17 residues. Germline V gene sequence: CDR1 SGHTA, CDR2 FQGNSA. The CDR3 loop reads CASSLTRGTPEGGTQYF. The CDR3 DNA follows: TGTGCCAGCAGCTTAACTCGGGGAACCCCGGAGGGGGGGACCCAGTACTTC.

This chain uses TRBV5-4 with TRBJ2-7; 8 nucleotides line up with TRBD1. After removal of 0 bases from V and 5 bases from J, the junction contained 4 bases not matched to a gene. This CDR3 contains 14 residues. The germline V gene has CDR1 SGHNT and CDR2 YYREEE (reference sequence). CDR3 loop: CASSLVDRVDEQYF. The CDR3, as DNA: TGTGCCAGCAGCTTGGTGGACAGGGTGGACGAGCAGTACTTC.

Notes on this clone: Other DNA sequences in this specimen translate into the identical CDR3. The chain couples TRBV27 to TRBJ1-5, with 9 bases lining up with TRBD1. Germline V gene data show CDR1 as MNHEY and CDR2 as SMNVEV (reference sequence). The V and J ends lost 8 bases and 3 bases, in that order; junction bases with no gene match: 5. The CDR3 is 14 amino acids. The CDR3 sequence is CASGRQGVNQPQHF. The CDR3 nucleotides read TGTGCCAGCGGGCGACAGGGGGTCAATCAGCCCCAGCATTTT.

The CDR3 coding sequence is TGTGCCAGCAGCAAAGAATGGGGGCGCCGCGGCCTAGATACGCAGTATTTT. It specifies CASSKEWGRRGLDTQYF. The chain recombines TRBV21-1 with TRBJ2-3; TRBD1 reflects the table's D call only, with no check against the DNA. TRBV21-1 has pseudogene status. The CDR3 has 17 residues.

CDR3 bases: TGTGCCAGCAGTTCCCCTACGAGACAGGCTAGCTATGGCTACACCTTC. This gives the protein CASSSPTRQASYGYTF. The V gene is TRBV6-5, the J gene TRBJ1-2; the D gene is possibly TRBD1 (6 bases). V was pared by 4 bases and J by 4 bases, with 19 bases between. CDR1 is MNHEY, CDR2 SVGAGI, per germline. CDR3 length: 16 residues.

As concerns this clone: Different DNA sequences within this sample yield the same CDR3. The V call is TRBV2, the J call TRBJ1-4; D gene unclear. Trimming took off 4 bases at V and 7 bases at J, with 10 bases between the two ends. This CDR3 has 13 residues. Germline V CDR1 and CDR2: SNHLY, FYNNEI. The CDR3 sequence is CASSAETGEKLFF. CDR3 nucleotide sequence: TGTGCCAGCAGTGCCGAAACGGGTGAAAAACTGTTTTTT.

This clone has only one observation. The rearrangement links TRBV2 to TRBJ2-7; no clear D. V lost 1 base, J lost 6 bases, and 4 bases lay in between. The CDR3 has 11 amino acids. Germline V gives CDR1 SNHLY, CDR2 FYNNEI. CDR3 sequence: CASSEGSEQYF. CDR3 in DNA: TGTGCCAGCAGTGAAGGCAGCGAGCAGTACTTC.

The rearrangement links TRBV14 to TRBJ2-3; no clear D. This CDR3 is built from 15 residues. Germline CDR1 SGHDN, CDR2 FVKESK. The V end was cut by 2 bases, the J end by 0 bases, with 9 bases between. For the CDR3, the DNA is TGTGCCAGCAGCCAACCGGCCCCTAGCACAGATACGCAGTATTTT. It encodes CASSQPAPSTDTQYF.

The chain recombines TRBV27 with TRBJ2-6; D is unresolved. V dropped 5 bases and J dropped 2 bases, with 19 bases sitting between them. Germline V gene lookup returns CDR1 MNHEY and CDR2 SMNVEV (reference sequence). The CDR3 covers 18 residues. The CDR3 nucleotides read TGTGCCAGCAGTCGATTTGGACGGTCCAAAGCTGGGGCCAACGTCCTGACTTTC. The encoded protein is CASSRFGRSKAGANVLTF. Full variable domain (missing parts from reference TRBV27 and TRBJ2-6): EAQVTQNPRYLITVTGKKLTVTCSQNMNHEYMSWYRQDPGLGLRQIYYSMNVEVTDKGDVPEGYKVSRKEKRNFPLILESPSPNQTSLYFCASSRFGRSKAGANVLTFGAGSRLTVL.

This rearrangement joins TRBV6-5 to TRBJ1-2; TRBD1 might be the D (5 bases). Germline-derived CDR1 and CDR2 are MNHEY and SVGAGI. The CDR3 runs 13 residues. With 0 bases removed from V and 8 bases from J, the gap between germline ends came to 10 bases. For the CDR3, the DNA is TGTGCCAGCAGTTACTCCGGGGCCGGGGGCTACACCTTC. This codes for CASSYSGAGGYTF.

This clone came up once. The chain links TRBV5-1 to TRBJ2-1; TRBD2 aligns across 8 bases. Losses at the gene ends were 4 bases for V and 6 bases for J; bases not matched to a gene: 9. Germline loops: CDR1 SGHRS, CDR2 YFSETQ. The CDR3 is 15 residues long. CDR3 nucleotides: TGCGCCAGCAGCCCCGTAGCGGGATCAGGCAATGAGCAGTTCTTC. This sequence encodes CASSPVAGSGNEQFF.